Listed here are 2 T cell receptor beta chains from one sample, sequenced in a study of T cell responses to AZD1222 COVID-19 vaccine. Method: immunoSEQ multiplex PCR; TCRdb's copy keeps in-frame clones and lacks some. The profile covers 100,000 to 120,000 clones, with 80% to 90% appearing a single time and 15% taken by the ten largest. Specimen: peripheral blood, collected 28 days after the second AZD1222 dose. The receptors were gathered from an adult who received the AZD1222 COVID-19 vaccine.

The chain joins TRBV3-1 (or the pseudogene TRBV3-2) to TRBJ1-1; TRBD1 agrees at 10 bases. With 6 bases clipped from V and 3 bases from J, the junction kept 1 base outside the gene matches. The CDR3 totals 13 residues. CDR1 is LGHDT, CDR2 YNNKEL, per germline (reference sequence). The CDR3 DNA sequence: TGTGCCAGCAGAGGACAGGGGGACACTGAAGCTTTCTTT. The encoded protein is CASRGQGDTEAFF.

The rearrangement links TRBV3-1 (or the pseudogene TRBV3-2) to TRBJ1-2; D not resolved. The CDR3 covers 16 residues. CDR1 is LGHDT and CDR2 is YNNKEL in the germline V gene (reference sequence). V lost 0 bases, J lost 3 bases, and 14 bases lay in between. The CDR3 loop is CASSQENRLTYYGYTF. In DNA form, the CDR3 reads TGTGCCAGCAGCCAAGAAAACAGATTAACCTACTATGGCTACACCTTC.